Listed below are T cell receptor beta chains from one sample, sequenced in a study of Ad26.COV2.S vaccination and SARS-CoV-2 variants. Sequencing used immunoSEQ multiplex PCR; TCRdb keeps in-frame clones, though not all of them. The data contain hundreds of thousands of clones, roughly 90% of them singletons. The sequencing used peripheral blood, collected in a trial of Ad26.COV2.S vaccine versus placebo. The receptors originated from a person between 18 and 65 years old who received the Ad26.COV2.S COVID-19 vaccine or a placebo. Each CDR3 is given with its conserved first and last residue. A D gene is named only where the DNA matches it firmly. Clone size is given for some rows only: seen once, a few or many times, or a class if the clone is expanded.

clone_size	j_call	v_call	d_call	cdr3_nt	cdr3_aa
NA	TRBJ1-4	TRBV29-1	NA	TGCAGCGCTAACGCCGGGGGGCGAGGAACTAATGAAAAACTGTTTTTT	CSANAGGRGTNEKLFF
NA	TRBJ2-4	TRBV7-2	NA	TGTGCCAGCAGCTTAGGGACAGCCAAAAACATTCAGTACTTC	CASSLGTAKNIQYF
NA	TRBJ2-7	TRBV6-5	TRBD1	TGTGCCAGCAGTTACGAAGGGACAGGGACCTACGAGCAGTACTTC	CASSYEGTGTYEQYF
NA	TRBJ2-5	TRBV7-2	NA	TGTGCCAGCAGCTCCAGCTGGGGCTGGGGGGAGACCCAGTACTTC	CASSSSWGWGETQYF
NA	TRBJ2-1	TRBV7-3	NA	TGTGCCAGCAGCACGGGCTCCTACAATGAGCAGTTCTTC	CASSTGSYNEQFF
NA	TRBJ2-3	TRBV3-1/TRBV3-2	TRBD1	TGTGCCAGCAGCCAAAACTCCGGCCAGGGGGCGGCAGATACGCAGTATTTT	CASSQNSGQGAADTQYF
NA	TRBJ1-5	TRBV6-2/TRBV6-3	TRBD1	TGTGCCAGCAGTTACTCGGCGACAGGGACTCAGCCCCAGCATTTT	CASSYSATGTQPQHF
NA	TRBJ1-2	TRBV6-5	NA	TGTGCCAGCAGTTCAGGGGCGGGCTATGGCTACACCTTC	CASSSGAGYGYTF
NA	TRBJ1-5	TRBV12-5	TRBD1	TGTGCTAGTGGTTTTTGGGACAGGGTGGCCAATCAGCCCCAGCATTTT	CASGFWDRVANQPQHF
NA	TRBJ2-7	TRBV6-2/TRBV6-3	NA	TGTGCCAGCAGTTACGTTCCCCAGGAGCAGTACTTC	CASSYVPQEQYF
once	TRBJ2-1	TRBV7-2	TRBD2	TGTGCCAGCAGCTTAGGACTAGCGACCTACAATGAGCAGTTCTTC	CASSLGLATYNEQFF
once	TRBJ2-1	TRBV3-1/TRBV3-2	NA	TGTGCCAGCAGCCTCTCCTCCACCTCCTACAATGAGCAGTTCTTC	CASSLSSTSYNEQFF
NA	TRBJ2-7	TRBV27	NA	TGTGCCAGCAGTTTAATTTTTAGCCCCTCGGGCGGCTACGAGCAGTACTTC	CASSLIFSPSGGYEQYF
NA	TRBJ2-3	TRBV24-1	NA	TGTGCCACCAGTGATTTTGTAGCGGCGACAGATACGCAGTATTTT	CATSDFVAATDTQYF
once	TRBJ1-2	TRBV6-5	NA	TGTGCCAGCACAACAGGCTATGGCTACACCTTC	CASTTGYGYTF
NA	TRBJ2-3	TRBV11-2	NA	TGTGCCAGCAGCTTGCCGACAGATACGCAGTATTTT	CASSLPTDTQYF
NA	TRBJ2-5	TRBV29-1	NA	TGCAGCGTTGTCTACGCCGAAGAGACCCAGTACTTC	CSVVYAEETQYF
NA	TRBJ1-1	TRBV12-3/TRBV12-4	NA	TGTGCCAGCAGTTTAGGCCCCGTTAGGGCCTTT	CASSLGPVRAF
NA	TRBJ2-3	TRBV6-5	NA	TGTGCCAGCCGACGATCCACAGATACGCAGTATTTT	CASRRSTDTQYF
NA	TRBJ2-7	TRBV3-1/TRBV3-2	NA	TGTGCCAGCAGCCACACGGCTTCCTACGAGCAGTACTTC	CASSHTASYEQYF
NA	TRBJ1-2	TRBV2	NA	TGTGCCAGCAGTGAACGAGGGCGCGGGGGCTACACCTTC	CASSERGRGGYTF
NA	TRBJ2-2	TRBV25-1	NA	TGTGCCAGCAGTGATCCCCCGGGATCTTACACCGGGGAGCTGTTTTTT	CASSDPPGSYTGELFF
NA	TRBJ1-3	TRBV11-2	NA	TGTGCCAGCAGCTGGGACGGCAGCTCTGGAAACACCATATATTTT	CASSWDGSSGNTIYF
NA	TRBJ2-1	TRBV30	TRBD2	TGTGCCTGGAGTCCGGTTAGCGGGATCTCCTACAATGAGCAGTTCTTC	CAWSPVSGISYNEQFF
NA	TRBJ2-1	TRBV27	NA	TGTGCCAGCAGTTTATCACGGAACAATGAGCAGTTCTTC	CASSLSRNNEQFF
NA	TRBJ2-3	TRBV7-9	NA	TGTGCCAGCAGCTTAGGGAGAGATACGCAGTATTTT	CASSLGRDTQYF
NA	TRBJ1-5	TRBV19	TRBD1	TGTGCCAGTACCCGGACAGGGGGAATTGTCAATCAGCCCCAGCATTTT	CASTRTGGIVNQPQHF
NA	TRBJ2-7	TRBV3-1/TRBV3-2	TRBD1	TGTGCCAGCAGCCAAGCCACAGGCAGGGGGTACGAGCAGTACTTC	CASSQATGRGYEQYF
NA	TRBJ2-1	TRBV11-3	TRBD1	TGTGCCAGCAGCTTACGGACAGGGAGGAATGAGCAGTTCTTC	CASSLRTGRNEQFF
NA	TRBJ2-3	TRBV4-3	TRBD2	TGCGCCAGCAGCCAAGAGCCGGGACTACCCACAGATACGCAGTATTTT	CASSQEPGLPTDTQYF
once	TRBJ2-7	TRBV4-2	NA	TGTGCCAGCAGCTCTAAGGACTCGAGCTCCTACGAGCAGTACTTC	CASSSKDSSSYEQYF
NA	TRBJ1-2	TRBV27	NA	TGTGCCAGCCGGGGACCGGGAGGGAATGGCTACACCTTC	CASRGPGGNGYTF
NA	TRBJ2-3	TRBV5-4	NA	TGTGCCAGCAGCTTGCCAGGGACGAATGGAAATACGCAGTATTTT	CASSLPGTNGNTQYF
NA	TRBJ2-4	TRBV7-8	NA	TGTGCCAGCAGCCCCTCCCAGGGAGTGGTGGCCAAAAACATTCAGTACTTC	CASSPSQGVVAKNIQYF
NA	TRBJ1-2	TRBV9	NA	TGTGCCAGCAGCGCAGATCCCGGGACAAGAAATGGCTACACCTTC	CASSADPGTRNGYTF
NA	TRBJ1-4	TRBV19	NA	TGTGCCAGTAGTATAGGAGGGAAAAAACTGTTTTTT	CASSIGGKKLFF
NA	TRBJ2-2	TRBV27	NA	TGTGCCAGCAGTTTTGTACAGCGGGTTAGCTCCGGGGAGCTGTTTTTT	CASSFVQRVSSGELFF
few	TRBJ1-2	TRBV6-5	TRBD1	TGTGCCAGCAGTTCGGGACAGGGGGCTGAGGGCTACACCTTC	CASSSGQGAEGYTF
NA	TRBJ2-2	TRBV27	TRBD2	TGTGCCAGCAGTCCACGACGGGGACTAGCGGGAGACACCGGGGAGCTGTTTTTT	CASSPRRGLAGDTGELFF
NA	TRBJ1-4	TRBV5-4	NA	TGTGCCAGCAGCTTTCGGGGACGACCTAATGAAAAACTGTTTTTT	CASSFRGRPNEKLFF
few	TRBJ2-7	TRBV2	NA	TGTGCCAGCACCAAGGACAGCTACGAGCAGTACTTC	CASTKDSYEQYF
NA	TRBJ2-2	TRBV3-1/TRBV3-2	NA	TGTGCCAGCAGCCAGAAGGACCGACGCGCCACCGGGGAGCTGTTTTTT	CASSQKDRRATGELFF
NA	TRBJ2-1	TRBV30	NA	TGTGCCTGGAGTCGGGAGTCAGTCAATGAGCAGTTCTTC	CAWSRESVNEQFF
NA	TRBJ1-2	TRBV6-1	NA	TGTGCCAGCAGTGAAATTTCCGGGGGGGCCTATGGCTACACCTTC	CASSEISGGAYGYTF
NA	TRBJ1-1	TRBV7-9	NA	TGTGCCAGCAGCCCGATTACCCTGGGCCTGACAGGCTCGGGGGAAGCTTTCTTT	CASSPITLGLTGSGEAFF
NA	TRBJ2-4	TRBV6-5	TRBD1	TGTGCCAGCAGTTACCGGGACAGTTCAAACATTCAGTACTTC	CASSYRDSSNIQYF
few	TRBJ1-5	TRBV4-2	TRBD1	TGTGCCAGCAGCGTACGGACAGGACAGCAGCCCCAGCATTTT	CASSVRTGQQPQHF
NA	TRBJ1-5	TRBV4-2	NA	TGTGCCAGCAGCCAAACCGGACGGGGAGATCAGCCCCAGCATTTT	CASSQTGRGDQPQHF
NA	TRBJ1-6	TRBV12-3/TRBV12-4	NA	TGTGCCAGCAGTACTAAGGAAAGATCACCCCTCCACTTT	CASSTKERSPLHF
NA	TRBJ2-7	TRBV7-2	NA	TGTGCCAGCAGCTTAGCCGGCGACGGCACCTACGAGCAGTACTTC	CASSLAGDGTYEQYF
NA	TRBJ1-1	TRBV27	NA	TGTGCCAGCAGTTTATCGATAACAGGGAAAGGGACAACTGAAGCTTTCTTT	CASSLSITGKGTTEAFF
NA	TRBJ1-1	TRBV4-2	NA	TGTGCCAGCAGCCAAGATCCCAACTCGAACACTGAAGCTTTCTTT	CASSQDPNSNTEAFF
NA	TRBJ1-5	TRBV6-5	NA	TGTGCCAGCTGGGGCCTTGCTAGCAATCAGCCCCAGCATTTT	CASWGLASNQPQHF
NA	TRBJ2-1	TRBV7-9	NA	TGTGCCAGCAGTTTCAGACTAGACCAGCCTATCAATGAGCAGTTCTTC	CASSFRLDQPINEQFF
NA	TRBJ1-5	TRBV29-1	NA	TGCAGCGTCTCTGGAGGGCCCAATCAGCCCCAGCATTTT	CSVSGGPNQPQHF
NA	TRBJ2-3	TRBV9	TRBD2	TGTGCCAGCAGCGTAGGACTAGCGGGGGCCCAGGATGATACGCAGTATTTT	CASSVGLAGAQDDTQYF
NA	TRBJ1-1	TRBV25-1	NA	TGTGCCAGCAGTAGAGGGATCCCTGAAGCTTTCTTT	CASSRGIPEAFF
NA	TRBJ2-1	TRBV6-6	NA	TGTGCCAGCAGTTACGTGGGGGCTTCCTACAATGAGCAGTTCTTC	CASSYVGASYNEQFF
NA	TRBJ2-5	TRBV30	NA	TGTGCCTGGAGTGTCGGGCACCGGGAGACCCAGTACTTC	CAWSVGHRETQYF
NA	TRBJ2-1	TRBV19	TRBD1	TGTGCCAGTAGTTCCGTCCGGGACAGCTCCTACAATGAGCAGTTCTTC	CASSSVRDSSYNEQFF